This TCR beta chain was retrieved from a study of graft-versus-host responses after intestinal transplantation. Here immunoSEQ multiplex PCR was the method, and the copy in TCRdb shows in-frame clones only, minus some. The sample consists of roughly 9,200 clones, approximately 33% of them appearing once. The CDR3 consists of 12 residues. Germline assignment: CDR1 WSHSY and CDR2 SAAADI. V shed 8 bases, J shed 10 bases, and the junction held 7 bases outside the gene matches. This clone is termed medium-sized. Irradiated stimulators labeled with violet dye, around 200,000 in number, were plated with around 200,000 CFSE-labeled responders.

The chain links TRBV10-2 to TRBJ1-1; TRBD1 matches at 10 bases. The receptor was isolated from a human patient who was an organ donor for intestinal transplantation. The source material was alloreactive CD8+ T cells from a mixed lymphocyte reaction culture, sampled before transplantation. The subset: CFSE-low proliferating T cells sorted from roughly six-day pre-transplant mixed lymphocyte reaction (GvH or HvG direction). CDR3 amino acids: CASGGQGLSAFF. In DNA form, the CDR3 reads TGCGCCAGCGGGGGACAGGGGCTTTCAGCTTTCTTT.